These T cell receptor beta chains were read from a single sample in a study of blood T cell repertoires in COVID-19. Assay used: immunoSEQ multiplex PCR; TCRdb lists only in-frame clones, some missing. The table lists about 100,000 clones, over 75% of them singletons. The sequenced sample was peripheral blood. All receptors come from a man aged 55 to 70 with acute or convalescent COVID-19. Both conserved end residues are part of each CDR3. Each record gives: J gene, D gene, V gene, CDR3 length, clone size, CDR3 DNA, CDR3 protein. The D gene is left open where the match is weak. The size of a clone is reported for some rows only, either as once, few or many, or as a class for expanded clones.

TRBJ1-1	NA	TRBV6-5	16	NA	TGTGCCAGCAGTTACTCGAATCTGGCCCCAGGGACTGAAGCTTTCTTT	CASSYSNLAPGTEAFF
TRBJ2-7	NA	TRBV28	12	NA	TGTGCCAGCAGTTCCAAATTCTACGAGCAGTACTTC	CASSSKFYEQYF
TRBJ1-2	NA	TRBV18	13	once	TGTGCCAGCTCACCGGGACAAGACTATGGCTACACCTTC	CASSPGQDYGYTF
TRBJ2-7	NA	TRBV7-2	13	once	TGTGCCAGCAGTGGCGGGGGCTGGGGCGAGCAGTACTTC	CASSGGGWGEQYF
TRBJ1-2	NA	TRBV29-1	13	once	TGCAGCGTTGTCCATCGCACAGAGAATGGCTACACCTTC	CSVVHRTENGYTF
TRBJ1-2	TRBD1	TRBV9	16	NA	TGTGCCAGCAGCCCCCGACCCTTGACAGGGGGTAATGGCTACACCTTC	CASSPRPLTGGNGYTF
TRBJ2-2	TRBD2	TRBV27	15	NA	TGTGCCAGCAGTTTACTCGCGGGAGACACCGGGGAGCTGTTTTTT	CASSLLAGDTGELFF
TRBJ1-3	TRBD1	TRBV24-1	15	once	TGTGCCACCAGTGAAGGGACAGGCTCTGGAAACACCATATATTTT	CATSEGTGSGNTIYF
TRBJ2-7	TRBD1	TRBV30	13	NA	TGTGCCTGGAGTGTACGAAGGGGGCCCGGGCAGTACTTC	CAWSVRRGPGQYF
TRBJ1-6	NA	TRBV15	15	NA	TGTGCCACCAGCACAAGCCAGGGGCGGATCTCACCCCTCCACTTT	CATSTSQGRISPLHF
TRBJ2-3	TRBD2	TRBV7-9	16	NA	TGTGCCAGCAGCTTAGGGTCTAGCGGGTCCACAGATACGCAGTATTTT	CASSLGSSGSTDTQYF
TRBJ2-7	TRBD1	TRBV18	14	NA	TGTGCCAGCTCACCCGGACAGGGTTACCACGAGCAGTACTTC	CASSPGQGYHEQYF
TRBJ2-1	NA	TRBV11-2	15	NA	TGTGCCAGCAGCCTCGAGGGGAGGACCTACAATGAGCAGTTCTTC	CASSLEGRTYNEQFF
TRBJ1-5	TRBD1	TRBV19	17	NA	TGTGCCAGTAGTACCCGGACAGGGCCAGGATTAAATCAGCCCCAGCATTTT	CASSTRTGPGLNQPQHF
TRBJ2-3	NA	TRBV10-3	14	NA	TGTGCCATCAGGCCTAGGGGTAGCACAGATACGCAGTATTTT	CAIRPRGSTDTQYF